The 21 T cell receptor beta chains below come from one sample, sequenced in a study of blood T cell repertoires in COVID-19. This table comes from immunoSEQ multiplex PCR, and its TCRdb copy is limited to in-frame clones, with some not included. This table has about 170,000 clones, around 85% appearing once. The sequenced sample consisted of peripheral blood. The receptors originated from a man in his 60s who had recovered from COVID-19.

The gene calls are TRBV6-5 and TRBJ1-1, with 10 bases fitting TRBD1. The germline gives CDR1 MNHEY, CDR2 SVGAGI. The CDR3 extends over 14 amino acids. The junction had 8 bases not matched to a gene; V was cut back by 1 base and J by 12 bases. The CDR3 protein is CASSYFATGGAPFF. Written as DNA, the CDR3 is TGTGCCAGCAGTTACTTCGCGACAGGGGGCGCGCCTTTCTTT.

The chain employs TRBV6-2 or TRBV6-3 and TRBJ2-3; a weak D match, TRBD2 (6 bases). Germline assignment: CDR1 MNHEY and CDR2 SVGEGT. CDR3 size: 12 residues. V was trimmed by 2 bases and J by 10 bases, leaving 10 bases between them. The CDR3 sequence is CASSYRLGAQYF. In DNA, the CDR3 is TGTGCCAGCAGTTACCGACTAGGGGCGCAGTATTTT.

The chain recombines TRBV5-1 with TRBJ1-2; D ambiguous. The CDR3 is 14 residues long. Between the trimmed V and J ends, which lost 2 bases and 4 bases, there was a span of 12 bases. Germline lookup yields CDR1 SGHRS and CDR2 YFSETQ. In DNA, the CDR3 is TGCGCCAGCAGCTTAGCAGACACGAGCTATGGCTACACCTTC. Translating it yields CASSLADTSYGYTF.

V and J are TRBV27 and TRBJ2-5; 16 nucleotides align to TRBD2. Germline lookup yields CDR1 MNHEY and CDR2 SMNVEV (reference sequence). The CDR3 spans 17 residues. V dropped 4 bases and J dropped 4; count of bases not matched to a gene: 6. The CDR3 DNA reads as TGTGCCAGCAGTTCCCCCGGGACTAGCGGGGGGGGAGAGACCCAGTACTTC. Its protein is CASSSPGTSGGGETQYF.

V usage is TRBV6-1 and J usage is TRBJ1-2; possible D gene TRBD1, 6 bases. V lost 3 bases and J lost 5, with 7 bases in between. In germline, CDR1 is MNHNS, CDR2 SASEGT. The CDR3 contains 12 residues. The CDR3 DNA reads TGTGCCAGCAGTGATACAGGGTATGGCTACACCTTC. The encoded protein is CASSDTGYGYTF.

V and J are TRBV10-3 and TRBJ1-5, with D maybe TRBD1 (6 bases). This CDR3 region has 16 residues. Germline V CDR1 and CDR2: ENHRY, SYGVKD. V was pared by 3 bases and J by 0 bases, with 12 bases between. CDR3 nucleotides: TGTGCCATCAGTGAATTCGGACAGTATAGCAATCAGCCCCAGCATTTT. Protein: CAISEFGQYSNQPQHF.

The rearrangement uses TRBV4-1 and TRBJ1-1, with D uncertain. This CDR3 is 16 amino acids long. The germline CDR1 and CDR2 sequences are MGHRA and YSYEKL. V was clipped by 4 bases and J by 4 bases, with 19 bases between them. The DNA of the CDR3 is TGCGCCAGCAGCCTTCGACCTTTACGGTCAGGCACTGAAGCTTTCTTT. It translates to CASSLRPLRSGTEAFF.

A few counts support this clone. This sequence joins TRBV4-2 and TRBJ1-5; D not resolved. Deletions cut 0 bases from V and 6 bases from J, with 6 bases between. The length of the CDR3 is 13 residues. Germline V gene data show CDR1 as LGHNA and CDR2 as YNFKEQ. Here the CDR3 DNA reads TGTGCCAGCAGCCAAGACAGCGGTCAGCCCCAGCATTTT. Residues: CASSQDSGQPQHF.

By share of the sample, this clone is medium-sized. The chain uses TRBV10-3 and TRBJ2-7; 9 nucleotides match TRBD1. The germline CDR1 and CDR2 sequences are ENHRY and SYGVKD. The CDR3 spans 15 residues. With V trimmed by 4 bases and J by 0 bases, 4 bases remained unmatched. The DNA for the CDR3 is TGTGCCATCAGTGCCCAGGACAGGGGCTCCTACGAGCAGTACTTC. Protein sequence: CAISAQDRGSYEQYF.

This clone came up a few times. The sample carries other DNA sequences with the same CDR3. J is TRBJ1-1 and V is TRBV4-1; unclear D gene. The V and J ends lost 1 base and 7 bases respectively, with 7 bases between them. There are 12 residues in the CDR3. Germline values: CDR1 MGHRA, CDR2 YSYEKL. For the CDR3, the DNA is TGCGCCAGCAGCCAAGGAGGAATTGAAGCTTTCTTT. Translation: CASSQGGIEAFF.

The chain is built from TRBV19 and TRBJ1-1; 8 bases map to TRBD1. CDR1 and CDR2 from the germline V gene are LNHDA and SQIVND (reference sequence). V shed 5 bases, J shed 0 bases, and the junction held 8 bases outside the gene matches. The CDR3 consists of 16 residues. CDR3 residues: CASSSDRAQVNTEAFF. The CDR3 DNA follows: TGTGCCAGTAGTTCGGACAGGGCACAGGTGAACACTGAAGCTTTCTTT.

Only a few counts were recorded for this clone. V is TRBV7-9 and J is TRBJ1-2; 7 bases map to TRBD1. This CDR3 contains 14 residues. J was trimmed by 3 bases and V by 3 bases; bases with no gene match: 4. Germline CDR1 reads SEHNR; CDR2 reads FQNEAQ (reference sequence). CDR3 DNA: TGTGCCAGCAGCTTTGGACAGGTTTACTATGGCTACACCTTC. Amino acids: CASSFGQVYYGYTF.

This clone occurred once. The chain recombines TRBV7-2 with TRBJ1-4; TRBD1 might be the D (5 bases). V was shortened by 3 bases and J by 2 bases, with 10 bases between the two germline ends. The CDR3 has 15 amino acids. Germline-derived CDR1 and CDR2 are SGHTA and FQGNSA. The DNA of the CDR3 is TGTGCCAGCAGCTTGGGGGGGAAGACTAATGAAAAACTGTTTTTT. Amino acid sequence: CASSLGGKTNEKLFF.

The chain employs TRBV5-8 and TRBJ2-5; D is uncertain. The CDR3 is 15 residues long. The germline V gene has CDR1 SGHTS and CDR2 YDEGEE. Trimming left V 0 bases short and J 1 base short, with 10 bases between. The CDR3 bases are TGTGCCAGCAGCTTGGGGAGCAATTCCCAAGAGACCCAGTACTTC. It specifies CASSLGSNSQETQYF.

This rearrangement joins TRBV10-3 to TRBJ2-3; 9 bases agree with TRBD2. The CDR3 sequence is 14 residues long. Trimming at V came to 10 bases and at J to 4 bases, leaving 9 bases not matched to a gene. The germline CDR1 and CDR2 sequences are ENHRY and SYGVKD. The CDR3: CATGAGGPADTQYF. In DNA form, the CDR3 reads TGTGCCACCGGGGCGGGGGGGCCGGCAGATACGCAGTATTTT.

The chain uses TRBV6-6 and TRBJ2-7; 9 nucleotides match TRBD2. The length of the CDR3 is 13 residues. V shed 5 bases, J shed 6 bases, and the junction held 5 bases outside the gene matches. CDR1 is MNHNY, CDR2 SVGAGI, per germline (reference sequence). DNA of the CDR3: TGTGCCAGCAGTGTGTTACTAGCGGGCGAGCAGTACTTC. This gives the protein CASSVLLAGEQYF.

The rearrangement links TRBV7-2 to TRBJ1-5; a weak D match, TRBD1 (5 bases). V was pared by 5 bases and J by 5 bases, with 13 bases between. Germline loops: CDR1 SGHTA, CDR2 FQGNSA. This CDR3 is built from 14 residues. The CDR3 here is CASSPFVRDQPQHF. CDR3 coding DNA: TGTGCCAGCAGCCCCTTCGTCAGGGATCAGCCCCAGCATTTT.

The V and J genes are TRBV5-1 and TRBJ2-1; D uncertain. CDR1 SGHRS and CDR2 YFSETQ come from the germline V gene. V was shortened by 2 bases and J by 8 bases, with 14 bases between the two germline ends. CDR3 size: 14 residues. The CDR3 nucleotides are TGCGCCAGCAGCTTCTCGGGTCGGAAGGATGAGCAGTTCTTC. As protein: CASSFSGRKDEQFF.

The chain carries TRBV19 and TRBJ1-2; TRBD1 aligns across 9 bases. Unmatched junction bases numbered 16, after V lost 4 bases and J lost 4 bases. The CDR3 is made up of 18 amino acids. The V gene's germline CDR1 is LNHDA and CDR2 SQIVND (reference sequence). CDR3 nucleotides: TGTGCCAGTAGTAAGGACCCGGGACAGGGCGCCTCACTCTATGGCTACACCTTC. Its protein product is CASSKDPGQGASLYGYTF.

The chain links TRBV7-6 to TRBJ2-5; D ambiguous. The CDR3 runs to 15 residues. Germline V lookup: CDR1 SGHVS, CDR2 FNYEAQ. V lost 1 base, J lost 4 bases, and 13 bases lay in between. CDR3 in amino acids: CASSLVTRSTETQYF. Written as DNA, the CDR3 is TGTGCCAGCAGCTTAGTTACAAGGAGTACAGAGACCCAGTACTTC.

The table lists this clone with a count of one. The rearrangement joins TRBV27 to TRBJ1-1, with 9 bases matching TRBD1. Germline CDR1 reads MNHEY; CDR2 reads SMNVEV (reference sequence). V shed 4 bases and J 2 bases; nucleotides not matched to a gene: 20. The CDR3 loop spans 20 amino acids. The CDR3 region is CASSYRPIRGQGVVNTEAFF. The CDR3 DNA reads as TGTGCCAGCAGTTATCGGCCCATTCGGGGACAGGGAGTTGTTAACACTGAAGCTTTCTTT.